This T cell receptor beta chain was identified in a study of metastatic and nonmetastatic thyroid tumors. Authors' methods: The study built a papillary thyroid cancer distant-metastasis classifier from CDR3 differences across clinicopathological groups. TCRdb re-clonotyped the PCR reads through MiXCR. The V and J calls were determined by TCRdb, not by the authors. Of around 34,000 clones detected, about 15% appear once; the ten largest clones hold 3.4%. Study-wide results and caveats: Malignant thyroid tumors reportedly had TCR beta diversity that was significantly higher than in benign nodules, in blood and tumor.

None of the patients had undergone any treatment ahead of thyroid surgery. This clone has a handful of counts. What it recognizes is unknown. CDR3 length: 14 amino acids. The V gene lost 7 bases and the J gene lost 0 bases, with 10 bases spanning the gap. Material: blood. The chain combines TRBV12-3 or TRBV12-4 with TRBJ2-1; no definite D call. The clonotype originates from a female donor with papillary thyroid cancer or a benign thyroid nodule (not recorded which). Some clones in this sample may be carry-over from other donors' samples. The CDR3 sequence is CASIGVSSYNEQFF. In nucleotides, the CDR3 is TGTGCCAGCATAGGAGTGAGCTCCTACAATGAGCAGTTCTTC.